This section outlines one T cell receptor beta chain sequence together with its context. Its target is unknown. The record originates from a study of T cell responses to AZD1222 COVID-19 vaccine. The study, taken as a whole, reports: White British people made up most donors, females outnumbered males, and clonal diversity was possibly underestimated. The peak T cell response came first, and repertoires were sampled only after it.

The CDR3 is 17 amino acids. V lost 3 bases and J lost 0, with 14 bases in between. The germline V gene encodes CDR1 ENHRY and CDR2 SYGVKD. The repertoire was sequenced with immunoSEQ multiplex PCR; TCRdb's copy has only in-frame clones and lacks some. The table includes more than 95,000 clones, 65% to 90% detected once. This sequence was found in an adult who received the AZD1222 COVID-19 vaccine. The starting material was peripheral blood, obtained 28 days after the second AZD1222 dose. This rearrangement joins TRBV10-3 to TRBJ1-4, with D maybe TRBD1 (5 bases). The CDR3 DNA is TGTGCCATCAGTGACCGCCGGGACTATGCAACTAATGAAAAACTGTTTTTT. It is translated as CAISDRRDYATNEKLFF.